This T cell receptor beta chain was recovered during a study of blood T cell repertoires in COVID-19. Sequencing used immunoSEQ multiplex PCR; TCRdb keeps in-frame clones, though not all of them. The top ten clones hold about 2.1% of a sample with some 230,000 clones, 80% to 85% of them seen once. This receptor was taken from a woman between 55 and 75 years old with acute or convalescent COVID-19. Material for sequencing was peripheral blood.

For the CDR3, the DNA is TGCGCCAGCAGCTTGGCGACACATACGGATGAAAAACTGTTTTTT. As protein: CASSLATHTDEKLFF. V usage is TRBV5-1 and J usage is TRBJ1-4; D remains ambiguous. The CDR3 is 15 amino acids. Trimming removed 0 bases from V and 6 bases from J, with 12 bases in between. Germline-derived CDR1 and CDR2 are SGHRS and YFSETQ.